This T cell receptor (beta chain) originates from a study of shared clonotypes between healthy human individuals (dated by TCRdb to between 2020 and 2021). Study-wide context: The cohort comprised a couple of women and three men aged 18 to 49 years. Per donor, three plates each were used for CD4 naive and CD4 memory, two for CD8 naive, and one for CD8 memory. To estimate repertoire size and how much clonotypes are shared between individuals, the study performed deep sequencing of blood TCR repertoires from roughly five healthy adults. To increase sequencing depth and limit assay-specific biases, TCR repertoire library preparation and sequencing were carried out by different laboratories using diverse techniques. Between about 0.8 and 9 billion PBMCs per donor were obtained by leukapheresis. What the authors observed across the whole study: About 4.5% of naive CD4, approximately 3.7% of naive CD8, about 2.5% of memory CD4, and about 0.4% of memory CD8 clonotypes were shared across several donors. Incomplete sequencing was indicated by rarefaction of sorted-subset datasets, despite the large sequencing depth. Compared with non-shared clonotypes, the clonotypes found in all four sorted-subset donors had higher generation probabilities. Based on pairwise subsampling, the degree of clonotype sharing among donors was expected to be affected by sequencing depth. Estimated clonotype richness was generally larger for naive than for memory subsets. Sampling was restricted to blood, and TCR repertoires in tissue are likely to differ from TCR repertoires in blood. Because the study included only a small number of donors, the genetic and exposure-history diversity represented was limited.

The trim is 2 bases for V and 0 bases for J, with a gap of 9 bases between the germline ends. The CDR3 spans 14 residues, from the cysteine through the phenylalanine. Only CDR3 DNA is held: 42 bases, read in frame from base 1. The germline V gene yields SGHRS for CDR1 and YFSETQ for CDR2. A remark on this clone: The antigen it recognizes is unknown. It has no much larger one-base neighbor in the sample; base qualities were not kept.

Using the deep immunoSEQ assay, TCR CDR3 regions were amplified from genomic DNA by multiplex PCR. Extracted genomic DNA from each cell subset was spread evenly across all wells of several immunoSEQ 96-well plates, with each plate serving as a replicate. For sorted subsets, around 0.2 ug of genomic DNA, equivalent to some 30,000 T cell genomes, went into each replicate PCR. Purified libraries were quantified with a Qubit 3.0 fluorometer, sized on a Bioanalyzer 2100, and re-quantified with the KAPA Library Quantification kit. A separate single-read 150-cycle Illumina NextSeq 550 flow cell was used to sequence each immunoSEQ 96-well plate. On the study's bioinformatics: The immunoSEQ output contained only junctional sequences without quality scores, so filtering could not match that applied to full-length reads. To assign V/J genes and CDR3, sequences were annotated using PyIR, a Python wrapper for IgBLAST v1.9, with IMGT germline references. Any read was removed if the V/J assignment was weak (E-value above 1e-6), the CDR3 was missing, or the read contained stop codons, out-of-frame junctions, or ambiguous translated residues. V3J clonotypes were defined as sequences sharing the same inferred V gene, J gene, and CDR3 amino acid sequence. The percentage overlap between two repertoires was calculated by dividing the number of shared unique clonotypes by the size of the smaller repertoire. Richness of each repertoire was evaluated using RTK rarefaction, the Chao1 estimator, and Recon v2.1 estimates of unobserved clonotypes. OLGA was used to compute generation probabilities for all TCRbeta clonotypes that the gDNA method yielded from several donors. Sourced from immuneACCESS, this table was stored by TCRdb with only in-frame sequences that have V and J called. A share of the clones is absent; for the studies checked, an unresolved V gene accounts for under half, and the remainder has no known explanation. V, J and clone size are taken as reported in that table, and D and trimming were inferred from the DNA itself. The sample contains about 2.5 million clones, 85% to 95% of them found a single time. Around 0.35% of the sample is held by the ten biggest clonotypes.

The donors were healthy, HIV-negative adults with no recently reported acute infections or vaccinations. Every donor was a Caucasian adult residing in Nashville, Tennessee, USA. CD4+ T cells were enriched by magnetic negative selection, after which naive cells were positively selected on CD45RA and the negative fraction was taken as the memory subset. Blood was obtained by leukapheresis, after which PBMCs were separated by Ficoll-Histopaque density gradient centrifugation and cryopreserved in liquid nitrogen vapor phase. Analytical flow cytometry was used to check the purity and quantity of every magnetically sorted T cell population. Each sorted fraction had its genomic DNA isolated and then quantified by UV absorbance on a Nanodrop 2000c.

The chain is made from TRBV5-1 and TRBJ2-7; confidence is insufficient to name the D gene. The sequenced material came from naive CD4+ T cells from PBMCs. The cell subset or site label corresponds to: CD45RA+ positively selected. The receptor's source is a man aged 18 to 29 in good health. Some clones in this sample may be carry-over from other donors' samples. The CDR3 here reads CASSFRQSSYEQYF. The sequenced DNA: TGCGCCAGCAGCTTCCGACAAAGCTCCTACGAGCAGTACTTC.